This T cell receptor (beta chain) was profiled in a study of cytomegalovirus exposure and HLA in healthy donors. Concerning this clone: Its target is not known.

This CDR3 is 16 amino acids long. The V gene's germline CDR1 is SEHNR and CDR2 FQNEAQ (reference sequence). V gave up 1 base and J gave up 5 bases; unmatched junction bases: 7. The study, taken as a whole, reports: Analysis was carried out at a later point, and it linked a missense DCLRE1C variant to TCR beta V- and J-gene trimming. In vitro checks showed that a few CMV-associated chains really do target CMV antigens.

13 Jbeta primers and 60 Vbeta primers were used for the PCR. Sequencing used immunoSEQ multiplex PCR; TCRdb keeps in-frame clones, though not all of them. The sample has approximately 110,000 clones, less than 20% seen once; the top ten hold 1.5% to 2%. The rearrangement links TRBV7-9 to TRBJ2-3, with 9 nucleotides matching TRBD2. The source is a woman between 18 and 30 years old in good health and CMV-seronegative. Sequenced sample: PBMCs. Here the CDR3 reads CASSLVAGARGDTQYF. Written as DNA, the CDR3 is TGTGCCAGCAGCTTAGTAGCGGGGGCTAGAGGAGATACGCAGTATTTT.